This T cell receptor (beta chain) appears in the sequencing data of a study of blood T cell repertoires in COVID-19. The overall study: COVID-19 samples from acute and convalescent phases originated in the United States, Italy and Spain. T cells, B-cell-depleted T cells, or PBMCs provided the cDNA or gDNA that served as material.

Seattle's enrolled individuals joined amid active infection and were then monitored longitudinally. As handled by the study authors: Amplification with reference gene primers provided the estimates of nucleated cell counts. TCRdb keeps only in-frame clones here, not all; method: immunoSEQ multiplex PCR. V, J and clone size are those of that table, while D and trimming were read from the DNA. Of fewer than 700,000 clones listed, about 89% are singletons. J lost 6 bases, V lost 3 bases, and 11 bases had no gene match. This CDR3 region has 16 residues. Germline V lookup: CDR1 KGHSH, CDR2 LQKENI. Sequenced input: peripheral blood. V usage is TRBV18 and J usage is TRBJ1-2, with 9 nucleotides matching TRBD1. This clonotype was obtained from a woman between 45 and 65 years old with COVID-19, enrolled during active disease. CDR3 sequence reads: CASSPHAGTGNDGYTF. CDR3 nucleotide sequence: TGTGCCAGCTCACCCCATGCCGGGACAGGGAACGATGGCTACACCTTC.